The 17 T cell receptor beta chains in this list originate from one sample, sequenced in a study of blood T cell repertoires in COVID-19 (dated by TCRdb to 2018 to 2020). Library preparation was by the immunoSEQ multiplex PCR assay. TCRdb's version of the immuneACCESS table is confined to in-frame rearrangements and falls short of the full clone set. An unresolved V gene accounts for under half of the shortfall where checked; the remainder is of unknown origin. The sample table lists 150,000 to 200,000 clones, approximately 80% of them with a count of one. Roughly 6% of the sample comes from the top ten. The sequenced sample was PBMCs or T cells enriched from blood (not recorded which). These TCRs come from a man aged 35 to 55 who had recovered from COVID-19.

This chain joins TRBV27 and TRBJ1-6, with a weak D call TRBD1 (5 bases). The CDR3 length is 16 residues. V was trimmed by 7 bases and J by 5 bases, leaving 18 bases between them. The V gene's germline CDR1 is MNHEY and CDR2 SMNVEV (reference sequence). The CDR3 sequence is CASTPDAGRNNSPLHF. CDR3 in DNA: TGTGCCAGCACCCCAGACGCGGGACGCAATAATTCACCCCTCCACTTT.

This clone occurred once. The chain carries TRBV24-1 and TRBJ1-2; a weak D match, TRBD1 (5 bases). Germline loops: CDR1 KGHDR, CDR2 SFDVKD. Trimming removed 4 bases at V and 4 bases at J, with 9 bases between. This CDR3 has 13 residues. The CDR3 DNA is TGTGCCACCAGTGACCAGACAGTCTATGGCTACACCTTC. This sequence encodes CATSDQTVYGYTF.

The CDR3 is CASGGSGANVLTF. CDR3 coding DNA: TGTGCCAGCGGCGGCTCTGGGGCCAACGTCCTGACTTTC. V is TRBV6-5 and J is TRBJ2-6; D remains ambiguous. The CDR3 consists of 13 residues. V lost 8 bases and J lost 0, with 5 bases in between. Germline assignment: CDR1 MNHEY and CDR2 SVGAGI.

This clone has a handful of counts. The V and J genes are TRBV7-9 and TRBJ1-1; D is uncertain. The CDR3 extends over 15 amino acids. V lost 1 base, J lost 1 base, and 10 bases lay in between. Looked up from germline, CDR1 is SEHNR and CDR2 is FQNEAQ (reference sequence). CDR3 bases: TGTGCCAGCAGCTTAGGGTGGGGAGGGAACACTGAAGCTTTCTTT. Amino acid sequence: CASSLGWGGNTEAFF.

The chain joins TRBV10-3 to TRBJ1-2; 7 nucleotides align to TRBD1. CDR1 and CDR2 from the germline V gene are ENHRY and SYGVKD. The CDR3 has 14 residues. J was trimmed by 1 base and V by 6 bases; bases with no gene match: 5. The chain's CDR3 is CAIRWDSLNYGYTF. The CDR3 nucleotides read TGTGCCATCAGGTGGGACAGCCTTAACTATGGCTACACCTTC.

This sequence joins TRBV7-9 and TRBJ1-5; 9 nucleotides line up with TRBD1. The trim removed 8 bases at V and 0 bases at J, leaving 14 bases unmatched. This CDR3 contains 18 residues. Germline CDR1 and CDR2: SEHNR and FQNEAQ (reference sequence). CDR3 amino acids: CASGPTPDRGYSNQPQHF. The CDR3 DNA reads as TGTGCCAGCGGGCCCACCCCGGACAGGGGATATAGCAATCAGCCCCAGCATTTT.

The table lists this clone with many counts. The chain combines TRBV14 with TRBJ1-2; D gene uncertain. The germline V gene has CDR1 SGHDN and CDR2 FVKESK. The CDR3 has 15 residues. Trimming removed 0 bases at V and 8 bases at J, with 16 bases between. In DNA, the CDR3 is TGTGCCAGCAGCCAAGAGACGAGGAGGAAAGGCGGCTACACCTTC. As protein: CASSQETRRKGGYTF.

This sequence joins TRBV7-9 and TRBJ2-5; D is ambiguous. From germline, CDR1 is SEHNR and CDR2 FQNEAQ (reference sequence). The CDR3 runs to 15 residues. The germline V and J ends were trimmed by 1 base and 5 bases, with 14 bases remaining between them. For the CDR3, the DNA is TGTGCCAGCAGCTTAGGCGCCCAGGCCCGTGAGACCCAGTACTTC. As protein: CASSLGAQARETQYF.

The V gene is TRBV11-2, the J gene TRBJ2-7; 7 nucleotides match TRBD1. The V gene's germline CDR1 is SGHAT and CDR2 FQNNGV. With V trimmed by 5 bases and J by 4 bases, 5 bases remained unmatched. There are 13 residues in the CDR3. The CDR3 DNA sequence: TGTGCCAGCAGCCCGGACAGGCTATACGAGCAGTACTTC. Its protein product is CASSPDRLYEQYF.

This chain connects TRBV7-3 to TRBJ2-1; 8 bases are a match to TRBD2. CDR3 length equals 14 residues. Looked up from germline, CDR1 is SGHTA and CDR2 is FQGTGA. V lost 7 bases, J lost 15 bases, and 17 bases stayed unmatched. The CDR3 loop is CASTPWASGLGLFF. The DNA for the CDR3 is TGTGCCAGCACCCCCTGGGCTAGCGGGCTGGGTTTGTTCTTC.

In this sample, this clone turned up once. The rearrangement links TRBV4-2 to TRBJ2-3; 11 bases line up with TRBD2. The germline CDR1 and CDR2 sequences are LGHNA and YNFKEQ. The trim removed 1 base at V and 0 bases at J, leaving 6 bases unmatched. There are 18 residues in the CDR3. This chain's CDR3 is CASSQGVAGGFSTDTQYF. For the CDR3, the DNA is TGTGCCAGCAGCCAAGGGGTAGCGGGGGGGTTCAGCACAGATACGCAGTATTTT.

There are a few counts of this clone. The V gene is TRBV23-1, the J gene TRBJ2-2; TRBD2 is a possible D gene (6 bases). TRBV23-1 is labeled an ORF, and its function is uncertain. This CDR3 region has 14 residues. V lost 8 bases, J lost 5 bases, and 15 bases lay in between. The CDR3 nucleotides are TGCGCCAGCGAGGGAGGCACACAGACCGGGGAGCTGTTTTTT. Translating it yields CASEGGTQTGELFF.

The J gene is TRBJ2-7, the V gene TRBV7-9; D might be TRBD1 (6 bases). The length of the CDR3 is 12 residues. CDR1 SEHNR and CDR2 FQNEAQ come from the germline V gene (reference sequence). V lost 5 bases to trimming and J lost 4 bases, with 9 bases between them. This chain's CDR3 is CASSTQGYEQYF. The DNA for the CDR3 is TGTGCCAGCAGCACACAGGGTTACGAGCAGTACTTC.

In DNA, the CDR3 is TGTGCCAGCAGCTTCGAGGGTTATCCTTTCTATGGCTACACCTTC. Its protein is CASSFEGYPFYGYTF. The chain joins TRBV7-9 to TRBJ1-2; D not resolved. CDR3 length: 15 amino acids. V was pared by 3 bases and J by 4 bases, with 15 bases between. Germline-derived CDR1 and CDR2 are SEHNR and FQNEAQ (reference sequence).

The V and J genes are TRBV24-1 and TRBJ2-3; D not certain. The CDR3 sequence is 16 residues long. Per the germline V gene, CDR1 is KGHDR and CDR2 is SFDVKD. Trimming took off 2 bases at V and 0 bases at J, with 11 bases between the two ends. The CDR3 DNA reads as TGTGCCACCAGTGATTATAACAGACACAGCACAGATACGCAGTATTTT. Protein: CATSDYNRHSTDTQYF.

The J gene is TRBJ2-7, the V gene TRBV5-6; TRBD2 might be the D (5 bases). This CDR3 is built from 13 residues. CDR1 and CDR2 from the germline V gene are SGHDT and YYEEEE. The V end lost 3 bases, the J end lost 6 bases, and 13 bases lay between the germline ends. The CDR3 DNA reads as TGTGCCAGCAGCTACCGGACTTTAGGCGAGCAGTACGTC. Translation gives CASSYRTLGEQYV.

This clone was recorded a few times. The chain combines TRBV7-2 with TRBJ1-2; 7 bases fit TRBD1. This CDR3 contains 13 residues. Germline V lookup: CDR1 SGHTA, CDR2 FQGNSA. With V trimmed by 4 bases and J by 6 bases, 5 bases remained unmatched. CDR3 nucleotide sequence: TGTGCCAGCAGCTCAGGACAGGTTCATGGCTACACCTTC. Protein sequence: CASSSGQVHGYTF.